This is a list of T cell receptor beta chains from one sample in a study of shared clonotypes between healthy human individuals. Assay used: immunoSEQ multiplex PCR; TCRdb lists only in-frame clones, some missing. The repertoire holds 2 million to 2.5 million clones, with less than 95% as singletons. Source material: naive CD4+ T cells from PBMCs. These TCRs come from a man between 18 and 29 years old in good health. Some clones in this sample may be carry-over from other donors' samples. Both conserved end residues are part of each CDR3. The D gene is left open where the match is weak. Clone size is given for some rows only: seen once, a few or many times, or a class if the clone is expanded.

D: NA
size: NA
J: TRBJ1-2
V: TRBV19
CDR3: CASSRTVTNYGYTF
DNA: TGTGCCAGTAGTAGGACCGTAACTAACTATGGCTACACCTTC

D: NA
size: NA
J: TRBJ2-1
V: TRBV14
CDR3: CASRGYNEQFF
DNA: TGTGCCAGCAGGGGATACAATGAGCAGTTCTTC

D: NA
size: NA
J: TRBJ1-5
V: TRBV28
CDR3: CASSLSAPNQPQHF
DNA: TGTGCCAGCAGTTTGAGTGCGCCCAATCAGCCCCAGCATTTT

D: NA
size: NA
J: TRBJ2-4
V: TRBV6-1
CDR3: CASSEYGVGNIQYF
DNA: TGTGCCAGCAGTGAATATGGGGTTGGGAACATTCAGTACTTC

D: TRBD2
size: NA
J: TRBJ2-1
V: TRBV28
CDR3: CASSLAGGRNEQFF
DNA: TGTGCCAGCAGTTTAGCGGGAGGGCGGAATGAGCAGTTCTTC

D: NA
size: NA
J: TRBJ2-1
V: TRBV18
CDR3: CASSPVTSENEQFF
DNA: TGTGCCAGCTCACCGGTCACCTCGGAGAATGAGCAGTTCTTC

D: TRBD2
size: once
J: TRBJ2-1
V: TRBV11-3
CDR3: CASSGSGNGRQFF
DNA: TGTGCCAGCAGCGGTAGCGGGAATGGTAGGCAGTTCTTC

D: NA
size: NA
J: TRBJ2-7
V: TRBV20-1
CDR3: CSARDRAEQYF
DNA: TGCAGTGCTAGAGATCGTGCCGAGCAGTACTTC

D: TRBD2
size: NA
J: TRBJ2-7
V: TRBV5-4
CDR3: CASSPRTSGWDEQYF
DNA: TGTGCCAGCAGCCCCCGGACTAGCGGGTGGGACGAGCAGTACTTC

D: TRBD1
size: NA
J: TRBJ2-4
V: TRBV4-1
CDR3: CASSLRGQQYF
DNA: TGCGCCAGCAGCCTGAGGGGGCAACAGTACTTC